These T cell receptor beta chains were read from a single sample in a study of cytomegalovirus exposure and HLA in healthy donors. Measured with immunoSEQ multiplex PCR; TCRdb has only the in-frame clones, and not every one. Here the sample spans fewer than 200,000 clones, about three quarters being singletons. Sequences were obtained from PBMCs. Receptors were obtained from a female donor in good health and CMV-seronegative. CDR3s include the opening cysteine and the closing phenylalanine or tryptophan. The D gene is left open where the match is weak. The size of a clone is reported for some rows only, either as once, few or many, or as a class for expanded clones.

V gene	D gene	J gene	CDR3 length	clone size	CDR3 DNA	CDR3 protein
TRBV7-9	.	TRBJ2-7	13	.	TGTGCCAGCAGCTTAGTAACTGTAGGGGCAGCGTACTTC	CASSLVTVGAAYF
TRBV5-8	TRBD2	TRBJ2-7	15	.	TGTGCCAGCTTAAGGACTAGCGGGAGTCTCTACGAGCAGTACTTC	CASLRTSGSLYEQYF
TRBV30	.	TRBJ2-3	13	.	TGTGCCTGGAGTCCCGGGACTTCTAATACGCAGTATTTT	CAWSPGTSNTQYF
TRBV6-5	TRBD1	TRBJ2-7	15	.	TGTGCCAGCAGTTACTCGGACAGGGGGACCTACGAGCAGTACTTC	CASSYSDRGTYEQYF
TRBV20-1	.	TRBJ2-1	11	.	TGCAGTGCTAGACGGGACAATGAGCAGTTCTTC	CSARRDNEQFF
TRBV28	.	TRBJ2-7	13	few	TGTGCCAGCAGTTTCTCTTCCTCCTACGAGCAGTACTTC	CASSFSSSYEQYF
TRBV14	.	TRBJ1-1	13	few	TGTGCCAGCAGCCGACAGGAGAACACTGAAGCTTTCTTT	CASSRQENTEAFF
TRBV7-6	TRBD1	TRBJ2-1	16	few	TGTGCCAGCAGCTCCGCCTCCGGGACAGGGACCAATGAGCAGTTCTTC	CASSSASGTGTNEQFF
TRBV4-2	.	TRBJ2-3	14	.	TGTGCCAGCAGCCAAGTGCGGGGAACAGATACGCAGTATTTT	CASSQVRGTDTQYF
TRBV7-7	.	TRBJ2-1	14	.	TGTGCCAGCAGCCCCCATCTCACGGGTGGGGAGCAGTTCTTC	CASSPHLTGGEQFF
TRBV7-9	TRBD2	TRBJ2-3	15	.	TGTGCCAGCAGCTCAACAGCGGGGAACGGTCGTACGCAGTATTTT	CASSSTAGNGRTQYF
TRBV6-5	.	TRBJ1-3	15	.	TGTGCCAGCGAACGACGACTCTCCTCTGGAAACACCATATATTTT	CASERRLSSGNTIYF
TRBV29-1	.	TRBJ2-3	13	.	TGCAGCGTTGTGGCCCAAAGCACAGATACGCAGTATTTT	CSVVAQSTDTQYF
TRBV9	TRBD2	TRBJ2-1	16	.	TGTGCCAGCAGCGCCCAGGGGACTAGCGGATACAATGAGCAGTTCTTC	CASSAQGTSGYNEQFF
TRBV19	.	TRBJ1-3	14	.	TGTGCCAGTAGTCCAAACTCCTCTGGAAACACCATATATTTT	CASSPNSSGNTIYF
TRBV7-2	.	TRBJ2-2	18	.	TGTGCCAGCAGCCCTTGGCCTAGCGCGGTTACGAACACCGGGGAGCTGTTTTTT	CASSPWPSAVTNTGELFF
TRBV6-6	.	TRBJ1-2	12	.	TGTGCCAGCCACAGGGAGGGTTATGGCTACACCTTC	CASHREGYGYTF
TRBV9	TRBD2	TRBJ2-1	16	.	TGTGCCAGCAGCGTAAGTTCTACTAGCGCCTACAATGAGCAGTTCTTC	CASSVSSTSAYNEQFF
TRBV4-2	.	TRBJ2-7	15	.	TGTGCCAGCAGCCAAGACGGGAGCCCACCTGACGAGCAGTACTTC	CASSQDGSPPDEQYF
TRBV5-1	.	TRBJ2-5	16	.	TGCGCCAGCAGCTTGGCCGGGACCCTCGGGGGAGAGACCCAGTACTTC	CASSLAGTLGGETQYF
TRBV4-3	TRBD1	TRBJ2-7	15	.	TGCGCCAGCAGCCAAGACAGGGACAGCGCCTACGAGCAGTACTTC	CASSQDRDSAYEQYF
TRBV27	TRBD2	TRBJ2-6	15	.	TGTGCCAGCAGGCTCCGGGGGGCTGGGGCCAACGTCCTGACTTTC	CASRLRGAGANVLTF
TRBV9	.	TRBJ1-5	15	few	TGTGCCAGCAGCCGGGGGGGGCACAGCGAACAGCCCCAGCATTTT	CASSRGGHSEQPQHF
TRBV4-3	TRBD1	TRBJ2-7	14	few	TGCGCCAGCAGCCAAGGGGGGACAGGGGATGAGCAGTACTTC	CASSQGGTGDEQYF
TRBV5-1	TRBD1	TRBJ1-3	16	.	TGCGCCAGCGGCCGAGGACAGGGGGACGCGCGAAACACCATATATTTT	CASGRGQGDARNTIYF
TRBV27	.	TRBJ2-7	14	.	TGTGCCAGCAGTTCGCGACAGAGCTCCTACGAGCAGTACTTC	CASSSRQSSYEQYF
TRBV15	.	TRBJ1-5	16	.	TGTGCCACCAGCAGAGGGGAGGGAAGGAGCAATCAGCCCCAGCATTTT	CATSRGEGRSNQPQHF
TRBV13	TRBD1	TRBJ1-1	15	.	TGTGCCAGCAGGACAGGGGGCAGGCCGAACACTGAAGCTTTCTTT	CASRTGGRPNTEAFF
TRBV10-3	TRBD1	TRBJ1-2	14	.	TGTGCCATCAGTCAAGGACAGGCCGACTATGGCTACACCTTC	CAISQGQADYGYTF
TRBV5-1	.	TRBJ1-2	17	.	TGCGCCAGCAGCTACAACCCAATGGCGGAGGGCGGGAGTGGCTACACCTTC	CASSYNPMAEGGSGYTF
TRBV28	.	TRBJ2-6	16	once	TGTGCCAGCAGTTTAGCGACAGCTACTGGGGCCAACGTCCTGACTTTC	CASSLATATGANVLTF
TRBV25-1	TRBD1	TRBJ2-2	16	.	TGTGCCAGCAGCGGGAGAAGGGACAGGGGAAGCGGGGAGCTGTTTTTT	CASSGRRDRGSGELFF
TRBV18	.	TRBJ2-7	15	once	TGTGCCAGCTCACCAACCGGGACTCGGGCCTACGAGCAGTACTTC	CASSPTGTRAYEQYF
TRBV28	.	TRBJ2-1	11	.	TGTGCCAGCAGTGCGCGGTATGAGCAGTTCTTC	CASSARYEQFF